This TCR beta chain stems from a study of vaccination and CD4 T cells after COVID-19. This clonotype was counted a few times. Its matching antigen is unknown. Trimming stripped 0 bases from V and 6 bases from J, with 18 bases between. In germline, CDR1 is MNHEY, CDR2 SVGAGI. The CDR3 runs to 18 residues. The assay that was used to sequence DNA from cultured CD4+ T cells was the Oncomine TCR Beta short-read assay. MiXCR, run by TCRdb on the PCR reads, gives a single entry per CDR3 protein. The sample records under 10,000 distinct CDR3 sequences, approximately 60% being singletons. The sample's treatment: approximately nine-day PBMC culture with coronavirus spike peptide pools or control peptides (ViraFEST assay).

The genes are TRBV6-5 and TRBJ1-6; TRBD1 is a possible D gene (5 bases). The sample here was cultured CD4+ T cells from blood, taken after SARS-CoV-2 vaccination. The sequence derives from a human donor with COVID-19. CDR3 in DNA: TGTGCCAGCAGTTACTCGAGTGGCAGTCGGGGGGGTAATTCACCCCTCCACTTT. It yields the protein CASSYSSGSRGGNSPLHF.